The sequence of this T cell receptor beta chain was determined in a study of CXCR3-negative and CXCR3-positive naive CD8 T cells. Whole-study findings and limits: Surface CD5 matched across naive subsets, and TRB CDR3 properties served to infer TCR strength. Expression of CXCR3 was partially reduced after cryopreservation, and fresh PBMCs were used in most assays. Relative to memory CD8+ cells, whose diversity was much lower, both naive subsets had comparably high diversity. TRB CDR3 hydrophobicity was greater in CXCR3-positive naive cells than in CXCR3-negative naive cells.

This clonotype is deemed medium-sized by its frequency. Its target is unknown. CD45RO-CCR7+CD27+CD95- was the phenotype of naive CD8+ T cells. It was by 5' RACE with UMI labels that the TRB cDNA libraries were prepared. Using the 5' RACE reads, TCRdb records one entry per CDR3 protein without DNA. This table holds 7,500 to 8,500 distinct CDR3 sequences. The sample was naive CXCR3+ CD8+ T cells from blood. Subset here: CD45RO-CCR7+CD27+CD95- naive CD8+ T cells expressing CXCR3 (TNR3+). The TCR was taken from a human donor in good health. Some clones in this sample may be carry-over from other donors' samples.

The CDR3 loop is CASSYGTLGQPQHF. The rearrangement joins TRBV6-5 to TRBJ1-5. The CDR3 runs 14 residues. Per the germline V gene, CDR1 is MNHEY and CDR2 is SVGAGI.